This TCR beta chain was documented in a study of human T cells and chemical hapten exposure (dated by TCRdb to the early 2020s). At the level of the whole study: For sensitization, 2% DPC in acetone was applied to a roughly 2 cm by roughly 2 cm area of upper inner arm skin. Patients additionally received weekly therapeutic DPC doses to the scalp throughout the approximately 24-week study period. Patch testing on the upper back used Finn chambers containing 0.01% DPC, with scoring done after 6 days according to International Contact Dermatitis Research Group standards. Alopecia areata with under or over 50% scalp involvement, alopecia totalis and alopecia universalis were represented in the patient cohort, which was mostly female. The libraries were sequenced as a pool, and the TCR yield per sample differed mostly because of small variations in library volumes within the pool. In alopecia patients, the study followed how the peripheral blood TCR repertoire changed in vivo over primary and secondary sensitization to diphenylcyclopropenone (DPC), a hapten. Blood samples were taken from patients before sensitization (week 0) and then at 2, 6 and about 24 weeks after DPC sensitization. Nearly 30 alopecia patients gave blood for TCR sequencing at one to four time points (pre-sensitization, 2, 6 and 24 weeks). What the research found in general, with its limitations: Patch test score correlated positively with the number of PT1 expanded TCRs, reaching significance at thresholds 8, 16 and 32 but not at 4. The number of TCRs above 1 in 1000 frequency did not change with DPC sensitization; there was no evidence of global repertoire structure alterations. Expanded TCRs formed significantly more large CDR3 similarity clusters than pre-sensitization or healthy control sets, consistent with antigen-driven responses. All patients had alopecia, a presumed autoimmune disease, so their immune response might differ from that of healthy individuals. After repeated subsampling, changes were observed in the strength of the expansion versus patch-test correlation and in the threshold at which the correlation became significant.

The time point label of this sample denotes: patch test 2, 6 weeks after DPC sensitization. The sample's treatment or condition label, decoded: therapeutic diphenylcyclopropenone sensitization with weekly scalp DPC. At each patch-test visit, blood was drawn before the patch test was applied. Patients were considered eligible if aged 18 to 70, diagnosed with alopecia and deemed suitable for DPC therapy, and patients were excluded if pregnant. Total RNA was extracted from unfractionated whole blood that had been collected in Tempus Blood RNA tubes. The library was produced with RACE. TCRdb lists the instrument as NextSeq 500. Library preparation attached unique molecular identifiers to individual cDNA molecules for quantitative, reproducible TCR counting. Both TCR alpha and TCR beta chains were sequenced from each blood RNA sample. Per the authors' processing: Samples had a median of roughly 100,000 TCRs, with a range from roughly 20,000 to 700,000. The Decombinator software suite was used to annotate the V, J and CDR3 of the TCR reads. For PS versus PT1 abundance plots, all samples were subsampled to the same number of TCRs (28,000). Expanded TCRs were defined as absent before sensitization and observed at least eight times at the 2-week time point. TCRdb reworked the public reads: Q25 trimming with fastp, MiXCR clone assembly, productive beta chains retained. Records with the same CDR3 protein are collapsed into one entry carrying the most frequent genes and DNA. The V and J calls and clone size are TCRdb's, not the authors'. The sample has over 130,000 distinct CDR3 sequences on record, 12% of them singletons. The ten top clones hold around 1.4% of the sample.

Reading from cysteine to phenylalanine, the CDR3 counts 11 amino acids. Just the 33-base CDR3 DNA is kept, in frame starting at base 1. Deletion took 3 bases off V and 5 bases off J, with a span of 4 bases between the germline ends. This clonotype was found many times. Its binding antigen is unknown. There are no base qualities to consult, and no much larger clone falls within one base. This receptor chain uses TRBV12-3 or TRBV12-4 and TRBJ2-5, with an unclear D gene assignment. Material: whole blood, obtained in connection with sensitization to the hapten diphenylcyclopropenone (DPC). This TCR was sampled from a woman in her fifties or sixties with alopecia areata. Some clones in this sample may be carry-over from other donors' samples. The sequence in DNA is TGTGCCAGCAGTTTTTCGGAGACCCAGTACTTC. It is translated as CASSFSETQYF.